This T cell receptor (beta chain) was profiled in a study of T cell responses to AZD1222 COVID-19 vaccine. Germline CDR1 and CDR2: SNHLY and FYNNEI. With 4 bases removed from V and 6 bases from J, the gap between germline ends came to 7 bases. The CDR3 runs to 12 residues. Assay: immunoSEQ multiplex PCR; the TCRdb copy retains only in-frame clones and omits some. The profile shows about 99,000 clones, over 90% of them singletons. Study-level findings and limits: Repertoires in all cases were sampled only once the peak T cell response had passed. Just 5 to 7 people given AZD1222 tested seropositive at baseline.

As concerns this clone: Antigen: not known.

The clonotype was recovered from an adult in good health. The sequencing here drew on peripheral blood, taken on day 0 of AZD1222 vaccination. V usage is TRBV2 and J usage is TRBJ2-1; D unclear. CDR3: CASSGWLNEQFF. The CDR3 coding sequence is TGTGCCAGCAGTGGATGGCTCAATGAGCAGTTCTTC.